This TCR beta chain was identified during a study of T cell responses to AZD1222 COVID-19 vaccine (dated by TCRdb to the early 2020s). In terms of the full investigation: TCR sequencing was performed for over 230 trial participants, of whom about 200 were given two doses of AZD1222 and some 26 were given two doses of MenACWY control vaccine. Enrollment into the trials was organized by age into subgroups of 18-55, 56-69 and 70-plus years, and those subgroups contained around 150, 28 and 57 TCR-sequenced participants, respectively.

Interpreted using the paper, the time point label stands for: about 28 days (+/-7) after the second vaccine dose. AZD1222 recipients with second doses at about 4 weeks or about 12 weeks were pooled, because spike-specific TCR depth and breadth did not differ between schedules. The vaccinee samples were drawn from two UK trials, COV001 and COV002, one of which was a single-blind randomized controlled phase 2/3 trial testing AZD1222 (ChAdOx1 nCoV-19) in healthy adults. Trial participant PBMC samples were collected at day 0 and day 28 after the second dose for TCRbeta chain sequencing. Based on the germline V gene (reference sequence), the CDR1 and CDR2 sequences are MNHEY and SMNVEV. The CDR3 has 16 amino acids, counting the end cysteine and phenylalanine. Just CDR3 DNA is preserved here, 48 bases in frame from base 1. V lost 7 bases and J lost 4 bases; the stretch between them is 17 bases long. The CDR3 regions of human TCRbeta chains were analyzed by immunosequencing. As for the authors' bioinformatics: Repertoire TCRs were matched against a reference library of SARS-CoV-2-specific TCRs generated with the MIRA antigen-specificity platform. Breadth meant the fraction of unique TCRs that were SARS-CoV-2-associated, whereas depth meant the fraction of total T cells that were SARS-CoV-2-associated. Using the MIRA data, each spike-specific TCR was mapped to the spike region that the TCR reacts to and placed in a CD4 or CD8 class. Log10-transformed breadth and depth values were compared by one-way ANOVA with Sidak's multiple comparisons tests. The source is immuneACCESS, and TCRdb retained only in-frame sequences with V and J called. Part of the clones is not carried over; for the studies checked, unresolved V genes explain less than half of this, and the remainder is unexplained. V, J and clone size derive from that table, while D and trimming were established from the DNA sequence. In this sample the table shows nearly 110,000 clones, around 92% of which occur a single time. Over 7% of the sample is in the top ten clones.

This clone was observed a single time. The antigen it binds to is not known. Base qualities are missing; no much larger clone stands one base away. Paper-wide results and their limitations: Because no day 14 peak-response samples were available, repertoires were characterized only after the peak T cell response. After two AZD1222 doses, spike-specific TCR breadth and depth were significantly higher than at day 0 and than in MenACWY recipients. In the small 56-69-year group, the increase in depth fell short of significance, most likely because of low power. Conclusions about previously exposed vaccinees were limited because only six AZD1222 recipients were SARS-CoV-2 seropositive at baseline. Most participants were white British and females outnumbered males, and the authors suggested that clonal diversity may have been underestimated. Reportedly, close to half of the unique spike-specific TCRs recognized epitopes lying outside the regions that are mutated in the B.1.351 and B.1.1.7 variants. The whole spike protein was spanned by vaccine-associated CD4 TCRs, and dominant responses were seen in regions 160-218 and 743-854.

Recombination joined TRBV27 with TRBJ1-6; no D gene can be assigned with confidence. This receptor was identified in an adult who received the AZD1222 COVID-19 vaccine. This specimen was peripheral blood, taken 28 days after the second AZD1222 dose. CDR3 loop: CASNPGSPTYNSPLHF. The DNA sequence follows: TGTGCCAGCAACCCCGGGAGCCCCACTTATAATTCACCCCTCCACTTT.